Detailed here is one T cell receptor (beta chain). The data derive from a study of blood T cell repertoires in COVID-19. Study details: The study drew acute and convalescent COVID-19 samples from the United States, Italy and Spain.

The V end lost 4 bases, the J end lost 1 base, and 8 bases lay between the germline ends. Germline V gene lookup returns CDR1 MNHEY and CDR2 SMNVEV (reference sequence). The CDR3 runs to 14 residues. In the authors' workflow: Researchers report that nucleated cell counts were estimated from reference gene primer amplification. Generated by immunoSEQ multiplex PCR, the TCRdb table keeps only in-frame clones and is missing some. V and J calls plus clone size are reproduced from that table; the DNA served to infer D and trimming. The sample lists 90,000 to 120,000 clones; approximately 88% were seen once.

The rearrangement links TRBV27 to TRBJ2-1; maybe TRBD2 (6 bases). This sequence originates from a human donor in a cohort sampled during active COVID-19. The sequenced sample was peripheral blood. CDR3 bases: TGTGCCAGCAGTTCGCTAGCGTCCTACAATGAGCAGTTCTTC. It yields the protein CASSSLASYNEQFF.